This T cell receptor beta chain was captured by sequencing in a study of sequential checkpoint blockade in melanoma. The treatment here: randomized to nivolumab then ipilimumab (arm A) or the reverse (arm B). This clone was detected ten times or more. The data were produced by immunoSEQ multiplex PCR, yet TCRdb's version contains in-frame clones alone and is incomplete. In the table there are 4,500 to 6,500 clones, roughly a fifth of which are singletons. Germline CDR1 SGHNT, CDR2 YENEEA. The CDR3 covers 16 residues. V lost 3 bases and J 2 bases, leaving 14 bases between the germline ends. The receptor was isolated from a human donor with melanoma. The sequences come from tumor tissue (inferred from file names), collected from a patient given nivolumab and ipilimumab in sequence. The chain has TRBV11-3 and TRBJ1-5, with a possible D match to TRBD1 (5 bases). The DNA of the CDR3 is TGTGCCAGCAGCTTGGCCGATGACAGAGGCAATCAGCCCCAGCATTTT. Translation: CASSLADDRGNQPQHF. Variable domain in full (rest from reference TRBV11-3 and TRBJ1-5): EAGVVQSPRYKIIEKKQPVAFWCNPISGHNTLYWYLQNLGQGPELLIRYENEEAVDDSQLPKDRFSAERLKGVDSTLKIQPAELGDSAVYLCASSLADDRGNQPQHFGDGTRLSIL.